These T cell receptor beta chains were read from a single sample in a study of T cells after yellow fever vaccination. TCRdb re-derived calls from the 5' RACE reads in MiXCR, one entry per CDR3 protein. This sample yields roughly 140,000 distinct CDR3 sequences, of which less than 9.5% are seen a single time; less than 0.85% belongs to the top ten. The material sequenced was CD4+ T cells sorted from PBMCs, taken 5 days after the yellow fever booster vaccination. The source of these receptors is a man aged 30 to 45 who received the YFV17D yellow fever vaccine. CDR3s include the opening cysteine and the closing phenylalanine or tryptophan. Each record gives: V gene, D gene, J gene, clone size, CDR3 protein, CDR3 DNA. D genes are given only for firm matches. Rows give clone size only sometimes, using once, few, many, or a class for an expanded clone.

v_call: TRBV11-2
d_call: TRBD2
j_call: TRBJ2-1
clone_size: many
cdr3_aa: CASSATSGLYNEQFF
cdr3_nt: TGTGCCAGCAGCGCGACTAGCGGACTATACAATGAGCAGTTCTTC

v_call: TRBV6-2/TRBV6-3
d_call: NA
j_call: TRBJ2-5
clone_size: few
cdr3_aa: CASSSGGQTQYF
cdr3_nt: TGTGCCAGCAGTTCCGGCGGGCAGACCCAGTACTTC

v_call: TRBV20-1
d_call: TRBD2
j_call: TRBJ2-1
clone_size: few
cdr3_aa: CCATGTSGLSYNEQFF
cdr3_nt: TGCTGTGCAACCGGGACTAGCGGTCTCTCCTACAATGAGCAGTTCTTC

v_call: TRBV6-1
d_call: TRBD2
j_call: TRBJ2-7
clone_size: many
cdr3_aa: CASSRAGNLFHEQYF
cdr3_nt: TGTGCCAGCAGTCGAGCGGGAAACCTTTTCCACGAGCAGTACTTC

v_call: TRBV30
d_call: NA
j_call: TRBJ2-1
clone_size: many
cdr3_aa: CAWSRGQRGNEQFF
cdr3_nt: TGTGCCTGGAGCCGGGGCCAGCGCGGCAATGAGCAGTTCTTC

v_call: TRBV7-2
d_call: NA
j_call: TRBJ1-2
clone_size: many
cdr3_aa: CASSLEVYGYTF
cdr3_nt: TGTGCCAGCAGCTTAGAGGTCTATGGCTACACCTTC

v_call: TRBV12-3/TRBV12-4
d_call: NA
j_call: TRBJ2-7
clone_size: many
cdr3_aa: CASSSLTGSYEQYF
cdr3_nt: TGTGCCAGCAGTTCCCTGACGGGATCCTACGAGCAGTACTTC

v_call: TRBV5-4
d_call: TRBD2
j_call: TRBJ2-5
clone_size: few
cdr3_aa: CASSLAVVAGRKETQYF
cdr3_nt: TGTGCCAGCAGCTTGGCCGTTGTAGCGGGCCGGAAGGAGACCCAGTACTTC

v_call: TRBV20-1
d_call: NA
j_call: TRBJ2-2
clone_size: few
cdr3_aa: CCARRLQASGNTGELFF
cdr3_nt: TGCTGTGCTAGACGGCTGCAGGCCTCAGGGAACACCGGGGAGCTGTTTTTT

v_call: TRBV11-2
d_call: TRBD1
j_call: TRBJ2-7
clone_size: few
cdr3_aa: CASSLRDRGRVSTYEQYF
cdr3_nt: TGTGCCAGCAGCTTAAGGGACAGGGGGCGAGTATCAACCTACGAGCAGTACTTC

v_call: TRBV5-1
d_call: NA
j_call: TRBJ2-3
clone_size: many
cdr3_aa: CASSLGRILTDTQYF
cdr3_nt: TGCGCCAGCAGCCTAGGACGTATCCTCACAGATACGCAGTATTTT

v_call: TRBV7-2
d_call: NA
j_call: TRBJ2-5
clone_size: NA
cdr3_aa: CASSLTGARGGETQYF
cdr3_nt: TGTGCCAGCAGCCTTACAGGGGCAAGGGGGGGGGAGACCCAGTACTTC

v_call: TRBV28
d_call: TRBD2
j_call: TRBJ2-7
clone_size: many
cdr3_aa: CASRFTSGSYEQYF
cdr3_nt: TGTGCCAGCAGGTTCACTAGCGGGAGCTACGAGCAGTACTTC

v_call: TRBV29-1
d_call: TRBD2
j_call: TRBJ2-1
clone_size: NA
cdr3_aa: CSVISGSVPNEQFF
cdr3_nt: TGCAGCGTTATAAGCGGGAGTGTTCCCAATGAGCAGTTCTTC

v_call: TRBV5-1
d_call: NA
j_call: TRBJ2-2
clone_size: many
cdr3_aa: CASSLTRVNTGELFF
cdr3_nt: TGCGCCAGCAGCTTGACTCGGGTGAACACCGGGGAGCTGTTTTTT

v_call: TRBV20-1
d_call: NA
j_call: TRBJ2-2
clone_size: few
cdr3_aa: CSATGTLNTGELFF
cdr3_nt: TGCAGTGCTACCGGGACTTTAAACACCGGGGAGCTGTTTTTT

v_call: TRBV20-1
d_call: NA
j_call: TRBJ1-4
clone_size: many
cdr3_aa: CSARDLRGEPLF
cdr3_nt: TGCAGTGCTAGAGATTTGCGGGGCGAGCCGCTTTTT

v_call: TRBV20-1
d_call: NA
j_call: TRBJ2-3
clone_size: many
cdr3_aa: CSASPGPSTDTQYF
cdr3_nt: TGCAGTGCTAGCCCGGGACCAAGCACAGATACGCAGTATTTT

v_call: TRBV23-1
d_call: TRBD1
j_call: TRBJ2-5
clone_size: many
cdr3_aa: CASSLPGTGQEETQYF
cdr3_nt: TGCGCCAGCAGTCTGCCCGGGACAGGGCAAGAAGAGACCCAGTACTTC

v_call: TRBV5-1
d_call: TRBD1
j_call: TRBJ2-2
clone_size: many
cdr3_aa: CASRNGQGAFTGELFF
cdr3_nt: TGCGCCAGCAGAAACGGACAGGGGGCGTTTACCGGGGAGCTGTTTTTT

v_call: TRBV28
d_call: TRBD2
j_call: TRBJ2-7
clone_size: many
cdr3_aa: CASSLGGTLNEQYF
cdr3_nt: TGTGCCAGCAGTTTGGGAGGGACCCTTAACGAGCAGTACTTC

v_call: TRBV5-1
d_call: TRBD1
j_call: TRBJ2-6
clone_size: many
cdr3_aa: CASSPRGSSGANVLTF
cdr3_nt: TGCGCCAGCAGCCCCAGGGGGAGCTCTGGGGCCAACGTCCTGACTTTC